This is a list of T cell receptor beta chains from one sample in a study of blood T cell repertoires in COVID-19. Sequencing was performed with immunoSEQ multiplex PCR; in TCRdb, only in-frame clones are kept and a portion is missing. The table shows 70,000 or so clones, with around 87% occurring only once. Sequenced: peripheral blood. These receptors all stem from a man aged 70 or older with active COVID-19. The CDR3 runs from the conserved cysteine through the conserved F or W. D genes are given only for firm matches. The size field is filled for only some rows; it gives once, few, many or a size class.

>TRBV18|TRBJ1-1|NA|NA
TGTGCCAGCTCCCAGGACATGAACACTGAAGCTTTCTTT
CASSQDMNTEAFF
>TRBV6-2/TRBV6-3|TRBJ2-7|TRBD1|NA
TGTGCCAGCAGCCCCTTGGGACAGGGAGGCGAGCAGTACTTC
CASSPLGQGGEQYF
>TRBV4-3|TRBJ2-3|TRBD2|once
TGCGCCAGCAGCCCCCCGCCCGGGGGGGAGAACACAGATACGCAGTATTTT
CASSPPPGGENTDTQYF
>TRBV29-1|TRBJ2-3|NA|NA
TGCAGCGTTGAAGATCGGCGGGGTACGACAGATACGCAGTATTTT
CSVEDRRGTTDTQYF
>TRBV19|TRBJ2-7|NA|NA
TGTGCCAGTAGCCCCCTAGGGGGGGCAACACTCTACGAGCAGTACTTC
CASSPLGGATLYEQYF
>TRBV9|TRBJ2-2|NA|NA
TGTGCCAGCAGCGTTGGGCCCCTGGGGGAGCTGTTTTTT
CASSVGPLGELFF
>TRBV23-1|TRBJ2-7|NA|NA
TGCGCCAGCAGTCAATGCTGGGGGTCGGTTTGCGGGGCCTGCTACGAGCAGTACTTC
CASSQCWGSVCGACYEQYF
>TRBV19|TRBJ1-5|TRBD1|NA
TGTGCCAGTAGTGCTACAGGGGGGGGCCAGCCCCAGCATTTT
CASSATGGGQPQHF
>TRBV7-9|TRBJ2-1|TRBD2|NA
TGTGCCAGCAGCGGACTAGCGGTCTACAATGAGCAGTTCTTC
CASSGLAVYNEQFF
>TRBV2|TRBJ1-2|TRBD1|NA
TGTGCCAGCAGCGGGGACAGCCAGTTTAAGGGCTACACCTTC
CASSGDSQFKGYTF
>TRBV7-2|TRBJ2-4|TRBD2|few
TGTGCCAGCAGCTTAGTCCCTAGCGGGAGAAGGGGCAAAAACATTCAGTACTTC
CASSLVPSGRRGKNIQYF